This TCR beta chain was documented in a study of control samples from healthy donors and cancer patients (TCRdb year 2020). Notes on this clone: What this receptor recognizes is not known. Nothing much larger sits one base from this clone, and base qualities are not available.

Libraries came from the immunoSEQ multiplex PCR assay. TCRdb took this table from immuneACCESS and kept in-frame rearrangements with V and J called. Such tables lack part of the clones; where checked against another copy, unresolved V genes explain under half of the gap, and the rest is unexplained. The table for this sample lists about 190,000 clones; about 89% of them were counted only once. The top ten clones comprise approximately 2% of the sample. From the germline V gene (reference sequence), CDR1 is DFQATT and CDR2 is SNEGSKA. Trimming costs V 2 bases and J 8 bases, and their ends lie 7 bases apart. The CDR3 measures 11 amino acids from cysteine to phenylalanine. Only CDR3 DNA is held: 33 bases, read in frame from base 1.

Sequencing used blood. The V and J segments used are TRBV20-1 and TRBJ2-1, with the D gene call left open. This TCR was sampled from a man aged 25 to 45 in good health. The CDR3 protein sequence reads: CSARFGDEQFF. The DNA reads TGCAGTGCTAGATTTGGGGATGAGCAGTTCTTC.